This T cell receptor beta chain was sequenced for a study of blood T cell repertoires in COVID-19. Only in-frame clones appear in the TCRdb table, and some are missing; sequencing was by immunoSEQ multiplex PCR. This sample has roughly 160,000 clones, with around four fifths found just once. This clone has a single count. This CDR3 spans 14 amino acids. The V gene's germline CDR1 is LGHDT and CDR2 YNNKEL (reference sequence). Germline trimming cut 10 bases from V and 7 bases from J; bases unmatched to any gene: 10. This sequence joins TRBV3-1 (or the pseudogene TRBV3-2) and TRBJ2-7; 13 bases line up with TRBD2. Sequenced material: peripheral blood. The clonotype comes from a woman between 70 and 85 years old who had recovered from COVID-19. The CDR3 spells CATQLAGGPGEQYF. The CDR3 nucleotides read TGTGCCACACAACTAGCGGGGGGGCCCGGTGAGCAGTACTTC.